The clone carrying this T cell receptor (beta chain) was detected ten times or more. Its cognate antigen is unknown. The sample belongs to a study of response to subunit inactivated influenza vaccine. MiXCR, run by TCRdb on the RT-PCR reads, gives a single entry per CDR3 protein. The data show about 540,000 distinct CDR3 sequences, around 13% seen once. General study results and limits: Few new T cells, the authors suggested, are recruited by each seasonal influenza vaccination.

This sequence originates from a man aged 50 or older who received an inactivated influenza vaccine. The source was PBMCs from blood, collected about 12 days after vaccination.

CDR3 nucleotides: TGCGCCAGCAGCTTGGCCCCTAGCGGGGGGCTCAATGAGCAGTTCTTC. Translation: CASSLAPSGGLNEQFF. The chain carries TRBV5-1 and TRBJ2-1; 11 bases agree with TRBD2. The germline V gene has CDR1 SGHRS and CDR2 YFSETQ. The J segment lost 6 bases and the V segment lost 0 bases, leaving 5 bases of the junction unmatched. CDR3 length: 16 residues.